A selection of T cell receptor beta chains follows, all from one sample in a study of shared clonotypes between healthy human individuals. The data were produced by immunoSEQ multiplex PCR, yet TCRdb's version contains in-frame clones alone and is incomplete. The sample includes millions of clones, around nine tenths of them seen just once. Sequencing was done on a sample of naive CD4+ T cells sorted from blood. These receptors were taken from a man between 18 and 29 years old in good health. The CDR3 runs from the conserved cysteine through the conserved F or W. D genes are given only for firm matches. Expanded clones are given a class, and other clones once, few, many or no size at all.

v_call: TRBV30; d_call: NA; j_call: TRBJ1-5; clone_size: NA; cdr3_nt: TGTGCCTGGAGCGGACCCGGGGAGTACAATCAGCCCCAGCATTTT; cdr3_aa: CAWSGPGEYNQPQHF
v_call: TRBV5-6; d_call: TRBD2; j_call: TRBJ2-7; clone_size: NA; cdr3_nt: TGTGCCAGCGAGCCAATGGGGAAGGGAGGGAGCCCCTACGAGCAGTACTTC; cdr3_aa: CASEPMGKGGSPYEQYF
v_call: TRBV18; d_call: NA; j_call: TRBJ2-5; clone_size: NA; cdr3_nt: TGTGCCAGCTCACCACCCCAGAGGCAAGAGACCCAGTACTTC; cdr3_aa: CASSPPQRQETQYF
v_call: TRBV19; d_call: TRBD1; j_call: TRBJ1-1; clone_size: NA; cdr3_nt: TGTGCCAGCGCGCCCGACAGGGCAGGGAACACTGAAGCTTTCTTT; cdr3_aa: CASAPDRAGNTEAFF
v_call: TRBV7-3; d_call: NA; j_call: TRBJ2-1; clone_size: NA; cdr3_nt: TGTGCCAGCAGCCCCCCCGGCAATGAGCAGTTCTTC; cdr3_aa: CASSPPGNEQFF
v_call: TRBV10-2; d_call: TRBD2; j_call: TRBJ2-7; clone_size: NA; cdr3_nt: TGCGCCAGAAGGGATAAGTCTAGCGGGTTTGGGACCTACGAGCAGTACTTC; cdr3_aa: CARRDKSSGFGTYEQYF
v_call: TRBV18; d_call: NA; j_call: TRBJ1-1; clone_size: NA; cdr3_nt: TGTGCCAGCTCACCACGGCAGGAAGGAGGGGGCACTGAAGCTTTCTTT; cdr3_aa: CASSPRQEGGGTEAFF
v_call: TRBV7-9; d_call: NA; j_call: TRBJ1-2; clone_size: NA; cdr3_nt: TGTGCCAGCAGCTTAGAAAGCTATGGCTACACCTTC; cdr3_aa: CASSLESYGYTF
v_call: TRBV6-5; d_call: NA; j_call: TRBJ1-6; clone_size: NA; cdr3_nt: TGTGCCAGCAGCCAAGAACAGTCACCCCTCCACTTT; cdr3_aa: CASSQEQSPLHF
v_call: TRBV6-6; d_call: NA; j_call: TRBJ2-5; clone_size: NA; cdr3_nt: TGTGCCAGCAGTTACCACTCCCAGTTACGAGAGACCCAGTACTTC; cdr3_aa: CASSYHSQLRETQYF
v_call: TRBV6-6; d_call: TRBD1; j_call: TRBJ2-2; clone_size: NA; cdr3_nt: TGTGCCGGAAAACAGGGGGCCGACACCGGGGAGCTGTTTTTT; cdr3_aa: CAGKQGADTGELFF
v_call: TRBV7-8; d_call: TRBD1; j_call: TRBJ2-3; clone_size: NA; cdr3_nt: TGTGCCAGCAGCGCACAGGGGGCAGATACGCAGTATTTT; cdr3_aa: CASSAQGADTQYF
v_call: TRBV14; d_call: NA; j_call: TRBJ2-1; clone_size: NA; cdr3_nt: TGTGCCAGCAGCCAAGATCGACTAGGGATCTACAGGGAGCAGTTCTTC; cdr3_aa: CASSQDRLGIYREQFF
v_call: TRBV2; d_call: NA; j_call: TRBJ1-1; clone_size: NA; cdr3_nt: TGTGCCAGCAGTCTCTCTACAGGGAAGGCTGAAGCTTTCTTT; cdr3_aa: CASSLSTGKAEAFF
v_call: TRBV19; d_call: TRBD1; j_call: TRBJ1-5; clone_size: few; cdr3_nt: TGTGCCAGTAGTTCCGGGACAGGCAATCAGCCCCAGCATTTT; cdr3_aa: CASSSGTGNQPQHF
v_call: TRBV5-8; d_call: NA; j_call: TRBJ2-6; clone_size: NA; cdr3_nt: TGTGCCAGCAGCTTGGACGCGGGGGCCTCTGGGGCCAACGTCCTGACTTTC; cdr3_aa: CASSLDAGASGANVLTF
v_call: TRBV6-6; d_call: TRBD1; j_call: TRBJ1-2; clone_size: NA; cdr3_nt: TGTGCCAGCAGTCGACAGGGCTATGGCTACACCTTC; cdr3_aa: CASSRQGYGYTF
v_call: TRBV6-1; d_call: NA; j_call: TRBJ2-7; clone_size: NA; cdr3_nt: TGTGCCAGCAGTGAGAAGGACGGGCATAGCTCCTACGAGCAGTACTTC; cdr3_aa: CASSEKDGHSSYEQYF
v_call: TRBV30; d_call: TRBD2; j_call: TRBJ2-1; clone_size: NA; cdr3_nt: TGTGCCTGGCGAGCGGGAGTGTACAATGAGCAGTTCTTC; cdr3_aa: CAWRAGVYNEQFF
v_call: TRBV6-5; d_call: NA; j_call: TRBJ1-5; clone_size: NA; cdr3_nt: TGTGCCAGCAGTTATACAGGGAATCCCAATCAGCCCCAGCATTTT; cdr3_aa: CASSYTGNPNQPQHF
v_call: TRBV19; d_call: TRBD1; j_call: TRBJ1-6; clone_size: NA; cdr3_nt: TGTGCCAGTAGGTTACAGGGGCAATCCTATAATTCACCCCTCCACTTT; cdr3_aa: CASRLQGQSYNSPLHF
v_call: TRBV29-1; d_call: NA; j_call: TRBJ2-1; clone_size: NA; cdr3_nt: TGCAGCGTTGAGCCGGACTCGATCCTCAATGAGCAGTTCTTC; cdr3_aa: CSVEPDSILNEQFF
v_call: TRBV5-6; d_call: NA; j_call: TRBJ2-7; clone_size: NA; cdr3_nt: TGTGCCAGCAGCTTGGCCGGGGGCGTTCGCTCCTACGAGCAGTACTTC; cdr3_aa: CASSLAGGVRSYEQYF
v_call: TRBV2; d_call: NA; j_call: TRBJ1-1; clone_size: NA; cdr3_nt: TGTGCCAGCAGGAGGCTCGGGTCTCCTATCGACGCTTTCTTT; cdr3_aa: CASRRLGSPIDAFF
v_call: TRBV5-5; d_call: NA; j_call: TRBJ1-1; clone_size: NA; cdr3_nt: TGTGCCAGCAGCTTGGGAACTGAAGCTTTCTTT; cdr3_aa: CASSLGTEAFF
v_call: TRBV4-1; d_call: NA; j_call: TRBJ2-7; clone_size: NA; cdr3_nt: TGCGCCAGCAGCCAAGGGTTCGGTACCTACGAGCAGTACTTC; cdr3_aa: CASSQGFGTYEQYF
v_call: TRBV5-6; d_call: NA; j_call: TRBJ2-3; clone_size: NA; cdr3_nt: TGTGCCAGCAGCTTGGGAGGTGGCGGCACAGATACGCAGTATTTT; cdr3_aa: CASSLGGGGTDTQYF
v_call: TRBV30; d_call: NA; j_call: TRBJ1-3; clone_size: NA; cdr3_nt: TGTGCCTGGAGCCTAGGGGTCTCTGGAAACACCATATATTTT; cdr3_aa: CAWSLGVSGNTIYF
v_call: TRBV7-9; d_call: TRBD2; j_call: TRBJ2-1; clone_size: once; cdr3_nt: TGTGCCAGCAGCTTAGCGCAGGGAACTAGCGATGAGCAGTTCTTC; cdr3_aa: CASSLAQGTSDEQFF
v_call: TRBV19; d_call: NA; j_call: TRBJ2-1; clone_size: NA; cdr3_nt: TGTGCCAGTAGTATTTTCCGCGGGAAGGCCTACAATGAGCAGTTCTTC; cdr3_aa: CASSIFRGKAYNEQFF
v_call: TRBV11-2; d_call: TRBD2; j_call: TRBJ2-1; clone_size: NA; cdr3_nt: TGTGCCAGCAGCCCCGGACTAGCGATGGGTGAGCAGTTCTTC; cdr3_aa: CASSPGLAMGEQFF
v_call: TRBV19; d_call: TRBD1; j_call: TRBJ1-1; clone_size: NA; cdr3_nt: TGTGCCAGCAACCGACAGGCGACAGGGAGCACTGAAGCTTTCTTT; cdr3_aa: CASNRQATGSTEAFF
v_call: TRBV28; d_call: TRBD1; j_call: TRBJ1-3; clone_size: NA; cdr3_nt: TGTGCCAGCAGCCCCCAGAGGGCAGGGGGTCTAAACACCATATATTTT; cdr3_aa: CASSPQRAGGLNTIYF
v_call: TRBV18; d_call: NA; j_call: TRBJ1-3; clone_size: NA; cdr3_nt: TGTGCCAGCTCACCACCGGTTCAACAGCTCCACTCTGGAAACACCATATATTTT; cdr3_aa: CASSPPVQQLHSGNTIYF
v_call: TRBV7-9; d_call: NA; j_call: TRBJ1-2; clone_size: NA; cdr3_nt: TGTGCCAGCAGCCAAGATAAGGTTGGTGGCTACACCTTC; cdr3_aa: CASSQDKVGGYTF
v_call: TRBV5-1; d_call: TRBD1; j_call: TRBJ1-2; clone_size: NA; cdr3_nt: TGCGCCAGCAGCTCCCCGGGACAGATCTATGGCTACACCTTC; cdr3_aa: CASSSPGQIYGYTF
v_call: TRBV4-1; d_call: NA; j_call: TRBJ1-2; clone_size: NA; cdr3_nt: TGCGCCAGCAGCCAAGACCGACAGGTCCGCTATGGCTACACCTTC; cdr3_aa: CASSQDRQVRYGYTF
v_call: TRBV7-9; d_call: NA; j_call: TRBJ1-1; clone_size: NA; cdr3_nt: TGTGCCAGCAGAAAGGATCTGAACACTGAAGCTTTCTTT; cdr3_aa: CASRKDLNTEAFF
v_call: TRBV7-8; d_call: NA; j_call: TRBJ2-7; clone_size: NA; cdr3_nt: TGTGCCAGCAGCTTAGATCTAGGTCGCTACGAGCAGTACTTC; cdr3_aa: CASSLDLGRYEQYF